The next 3 T cell receptor beta chains were all read from a single sample in a study of blood T cell repertoires in COVID-19. Using immunoSEQ multiplex PCR, the repertoire was profiled, and TCRdb retains in-frame clones only, with some absent. The sample carries about 230,000 clones, 65% to 90% recorded once. Sequenced input: peripheral blood. These receptors were obtained from a woman between 50 and 59 years old with acute or convalescent COVID-19.

The chain uses TRBV6-5 and TRBJ1-1; D perhaps matches TRBD1 (6 bases). The CDR3 spans 15 residues. Germline CDR1 MNHEY, CDR2 SVGAGI. With 0 bases removed from V and 1 base from J, the gap between germline ends came to 9 bases. This CDR3 is CASSYSGGGNTEAFF. DNA of the CDR3: TGTGCCAGCAGTTACTCAGGGGGGGGGAACACTGAAGCTTTCTTT.

This chain connects TRBV7-2 to TRBJ1-2; D gene ambiguous. Trimming took off 5 bases at V and 0 bases at J, with 13 bases between the two ends. Germline CDR1 is SGHTA and CDR2 is FQGNSA. The CDR3 runs to 15 residues. CDR3 sequence reads: CASSTSGVANYGYTF. The DNA for the CDR3 is TGTGCCAGCAGCACGAGCGGGGTAGCTAACTATGGCTACACCTTC. Drawing the rest from reference TRBV7-2 and TRBJ1-2, the complete variable domain is GAGVSQSPSNKVTEKGKDVELRCDPISGHTALYWYRQSLGQGLEFLIYFQGNSAPDKSGLPSDRFSAERTGGSVSTLTIQRTQQEDSAVYLCASSTSGVANYGYTFGSGTRLTVV.

This chain links TRBV6-5 with TRBJ2-6, with D possibly TRBD1 on 6 matching bases. With 9 bases removed from V and 3 bases from J, the gap between germline ends came to 12 bases. Looked up from germline, CDR1 is MNHEY and CDR2 is SVGAGI. The CDR3 extends over 14 amino acids. The CDR3, as DNA: TGTGCCAGTAAACCAGGGGTTGGGGCCAACGTCCTGACTTTC. Protein: CASKPGVGANVLTF.